This T cell receptor (beta chain) was recovered during a study of CD8+ T cells in alopecia areata. Sequencing templates came from extracted RNA that was reverse transcribed into cDNA. Clones were read by immunoSEQ multiplex PCR, and TCRdb kept only the in-frame ones, dropping some. The table records around 190,000 clones, around three fifths of them present only once. The germline V gene encodes CDR1 SQVTM and CDR2 ANQGSEA. This CDR3 has 13 amino acids. V was cut by 4 bases and J by 4 bases, with 13 bases left in between. The chain carries TRBV29-1 and TRBJ1-2; D gene ambiguous. The receptor was isolated from a human donor in good health. The sample consisted of CD8+ T cells sorted from blood. CDR3 sequence reads: CSVAAKTSYGYTF. CDR3 in DNA: TGCAGCGTTGCGGCTAAGACATCCTATGGCTACACCTTC.